The entry that follows covers one T cell receptor beta chain sequence. An end of the junction differs from the germline gene, which may be a read error. The CDR3 totals 11 residues. Germline assignment: CDR1 GTSNPN and CDR2 SVGIG (reference sequence). In the original workflow: Owing to the provision of junction-only sequences devoid of quality scores by immunoSEQ, filtering differed. The repertoire was sequenced with immunoSEQ multiplex PCR; TCRdb's copy has only in-frame clones and lacks some. V and J calls and clone size are as listed in that table; D and trimming were resolved from the DNA. The top ten clones hold approximately 12% of a sample with about 490,000 clones, 79% of them seen once. This specimen comes from a study of shared clonotypes between healthy human individuals.

The sequenced sample was PBMCs. The chain uses TRBV30 and TRBJ1-3; no clear D gene. This clonotype was obtained from a woman in her thirties or forties in good health. Some clones in this sample may be carry-over from other donors' samples. The CDR3 spells CAWSAGGPSNF. The CDR3 DNA is TGTGCCTGGAGTGCAGGAGGGCCCAGTAATTTT.